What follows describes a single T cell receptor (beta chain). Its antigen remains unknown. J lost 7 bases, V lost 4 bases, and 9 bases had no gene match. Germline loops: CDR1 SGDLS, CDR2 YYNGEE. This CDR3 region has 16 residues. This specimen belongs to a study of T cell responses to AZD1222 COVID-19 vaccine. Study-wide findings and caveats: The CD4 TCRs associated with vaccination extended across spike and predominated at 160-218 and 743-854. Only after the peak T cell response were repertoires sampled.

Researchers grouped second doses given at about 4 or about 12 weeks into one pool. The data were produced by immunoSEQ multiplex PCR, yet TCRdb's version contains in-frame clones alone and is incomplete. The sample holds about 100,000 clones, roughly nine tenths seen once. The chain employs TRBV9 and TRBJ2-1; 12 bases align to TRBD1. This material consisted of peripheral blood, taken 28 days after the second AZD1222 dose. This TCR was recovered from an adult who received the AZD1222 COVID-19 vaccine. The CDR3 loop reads CASSKGGQGAWNEQFF. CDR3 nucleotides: TGTGCCAGCAGCAAGGGGGGACAGGGGGCTTGGAATGAGCAGTTCTTC.